The 22 T cell receptor beta chains listed next were all sequenced from one sample in a study of blood T cells in healthy people across ages. A second roughly 6 to 11 cycle PCR used barcoded and J-beta primers. TCRdb reprocessed the 5' RACE reads via MiXCR and lists one record per CDR3 protein. Of 850,000 to 1,000,000 distinct CDR3 sequences listed, approximately 50% are singletons. What was sequenced was blood. Source of these receptors: a woman aged 55-69 years in good health.

The chain has TRBV27 and TRBJ2-1; weak D call: TRBD2 (5 bases). Trimming cost V 6 bases and J 5 bases, with 11 bases left between them. Germline-derived CDR1 and CDR2 are MNHEY and SMNVEV (reference sequence). CDR3 length: 13 amino acids. Written as DNA, the CDR3 is TGTGCCAGCAGGATGACTAACAACAATGAGCAGTTCTTC. As protein: CASRMTNNNEQFF.

The CDR3 coding sequence is TGCAGCGTTGCCGGGGTCTATGGTGAGCAGTTCTTC. It is translated as CSVAGVYGEQFF. V gene TRBV29-1 combines with J gene TRBJ2-1; weak D call: TRBD2 (5 bases). The CDR3 sequence is 12 residues long. Germline V lookup: CDR1 SQVTM, CDR2 ANQGSEA. Trimming shortened V by 4 bases and J by 9 bases, and 13 bases separated the two germline ends.

The rearrangement links TRBV5-6 to TRBJ2-6; D gene ambiguous. The germline gives CDR1 SGHDT, CDR2 YYEEEE. The CDR3 runs to 15 residues. The germline V and J ends were trimmed by 4 bases and 0 bases, with 8 bases remaining between them. The CDR3 DNA follows: TGTGCCAGCAGCGACGGCCCCTCTGGGGCCAACGTCCTGACTTTC. Translating it yields CASSDGPSGANVLTF.

The J gene is TRBJ2-7, the V gene TRBV2, with TRBD2 as a possible D gene (5 bases). V lost 7 bases and J 0 bases, leaving 10 bases between the germline ends. Germline V gene sequence: CDR1 SNHLY, CDR2 FYNNEI. The CDR3 runs to 13 residues. Here the CDR3 reads CASTPAASYEQYF. DNA for the CDR3: TGTGCCAGCACCCCAGCGGCCTCCTACGAGCAGTACTTC.

As regards this clonotype: Mismatch with germline at one junction end may stem from a read error. The chain employs TRBV6-5 and TRBJ2-3; 11 bases map to TRBD2. Germline V gene lookup returns CDR1 MNHEY and CDR2 SVGAGI. This CDR3 has 15 amino acids. The DNA for the CDR3 is TGTGCCTGCGCCCTAGCGGGAGGAACCACAGAGACGCAGTATTTT. Amino acids: CACALAGGTTETQYF.

This clonotype was detected only a few times. The chain uses TRBV7-9 and TRBJ2-5; D remains ambiguous. CDR1 is SEHNR, CDR2 FQNEAQ, per germline (reference sequence). This CDR3 region has 15 residues. V was trimmed by 1 base and J by 3 bases, leaving 12 bases between them. The CDR3 DNA is TGTGCCAGCAGCTTAGGGGTCGGGCCAGAAGAGACCCAGTACTTC. Translation gives CASSLGVGPEETQYF.

This clonotype was counted only a few times. The chain employs TRBV20-1 and TRBJ2-1, with D possibly matching TRBD2 (5 bases). V lost 1 base and J 0 bases, leaving 10 bases between the germline ends. In germline, CDR1 is DFQATT, CDR2 SNEGSKA (reference sequence). The CDR3 is made up of 15 amino acids. As DNA, the CDR3 is TGCAGTGCTAGAGGGAGGATTAGCTCCTACAATGAGCAGTTCTTC. It specifies CSARGRISSYNEQFF.

This clonotype has a handful of counts. V usage is TRBV7-2 and J usage is TRBJ2-7; D is uncertain. Trimming took 0 bases from V and 3 from J, leaving 9 bases between them. CDR1 is SGHTA, CDR2 FQGNSA, per germline. The CDR3 is made up of 14 amino acids. The DNA for the CDR3 is TGTGCCAGCAGCTTAGCGGTTGATGTCTACGAGCAGTACTTC. Protein sequence: CASSLAVDVYEQYF.

V gene TRBV12-3 or TRBV12-4 combines with J gene TRBJ2-1; 9 bases agree with TRBD1. The length of the CDR3 is 15 residues. The V and J ends lost 5 bases and 7 bases, in that order; junction bases with no gene match: 9. The CDR3 DNA reads as TGTGCCAGCAGTGGGTCTGGGACAGGGAAGAATGAGCAGTTCTTC. Its translation is CASSGSGTGKNEQFF.

The chain employs TRBV5-1 and TRBJ1-2; the match to TRBD1 covers 8 bases. V gave up 2 bases and J gave up 1 base; unmatched junction bases: 4. The CDR3 length is 15 residues. In germline, CDR1 is SGHRS, CDR2 YFSETQ. CDR3 DNA sequence: TGCGCCAGCAGCTTAAGACAGGGGATTAACTATGGCTACACCTTC. Encoded protein: CASSLRQGINYGYTF.

This clonotype has a handful of counts. The CDR3 loop is CSAEAPGLQETQYF. CDR3 DNA sequence: TGCAGTGCGGAGGCCCCAGGTTTGCAAGAGACCCAGTACTTC. This chain connects TRBV20-1 to TRBJ2-5, with D tentatively TRBD2 (5 bases). This CDR3 contains 14 residues. Germline assignment: CDR1 DFQATT and CDR2 SNEGSKA (reference sequence). Deletions cut 6 bases from V and 2 bases from J, with 16 bases between.

The chain employs TRBV9 and TRBJ2-3; weak D call: TRBD2 (6 bases). The germline V and J ends were trimmed by 3 bases and 0 bases, with 14 bases remaining between them. The germline CDR1 and CDR2 sequences are SGDLS and YYNGEE. This CDR3 comprises 16 residues. CDR3 sequence: CASSALAQPSTDTQYF. The CDR3 DNA follows: TGTGCCAGCAGCGCACTAGCCCAACCTAGCACAGATACGCAGTATTTT.

The chain is built from TRBV7-6 and TRBJ2-5, with 7 positions matching TRBD1. The CDR3 is 15 residues long. In germline, CDR1 is SGHVS, CDR2 FNYEAQ. Trimming cost V 5 bases and J 2 bases; bases outside gene matches: 8. The CDR3 nucleotides read TGTGCCAGCAGCCGACGACAGGGATCGCAAGAGACCCAGTACTTC. This encodes CASSRRQGSQETQYF.

The J gene is TRBJ1-2, the V gene TRBV6-5; TRBD1 aligns across 7 bases. The germline V gene encodes CDR1 MNHEY and CDR2 SVGAGI. The V segment lost 6 bases and the J segment 4 bases; nucleotides outside the gene matches: 8. CDR3 size: 14 residues. The CDR3: CASRRQGGLYGYTF. CDR3 nucleotide sequence: TGTGCCAGCAGAAGACAGGGTGGGCTCTATGGCTACACCTTC.

The chain uses TRBV24-1 and TRBJ2-1; possible D gene TRBD2, 6 bases. V was trimmed by 4 bases and J by 5 bases, leaving 8 bases between them. This CDR3 comprises 13 residues. CDR1 is KGHDR and CDR2 is SFDVKD in the germline V gene. The CDR3 region is CATSDGSNNEQFF. The DNA for the CDR3 is TGTGCCACCAGTGACGGGAGTAACAATGAGCAGTTCTTC.

The CDR3 DNA reads TGTGCCATCAGTGAGTATGGACTAGCGGGATCGTTCTTC. Its protein is CAISEYGLAGSFF. The J gene is TRBJ2-1, the V gene TRBV10-3, with 12 nucleotides matching TRBD2. The length of the CDR3 is 13 residues. Germline V gene sequence: CDR1 ENHRY, CDR2 SYGVKD. J was trimmed by 15 bases and V by 1 base; bases with no gene match: 4.

The chain uses TRBV15 and TRBJ2-1; 7 nucleotides match TRBD1. This CDR3 region has 17 residues. In germline, CDR1 is LNHNV, CDR2 YYDKDF (reference sequence). Germline trimming cut 4 bases from V and 5 bases from J; bases unmatched to any gene: 14. The CDR3 sequence: CATSKGKGANYDNEQFF. In DNA form, the CDR3 reads TGTGCCACCAGCAAGGGAAAGGGGGCTAACTACGACAATGAGCAGTTCTTC.

The chain combines TRBV28 with TRBJ2-1, with TRBD2 identical over 9 bases. Germline V gene data show CDR1 as MDHEN and CDR2 as SYDVKM. The CDR3 is 13 amino acids. J was trimmed by 6 bases and V by 8 bases; bases with no gene match: 5. In DNA form, the CDR3 reads TGTGCCAGCGGGGCGGGAGGGCGCAATGAGCAGTTCTTC. This encodes CASGAGGRNEQFF.

V gene TRBV12-3 or TRBV12-4 combines with J gene TRBJ1-5; the match to TRBD1 covers 10 bases. There are 15 residues in the CDR3. After removal of 5 bases from V and 2 bases from J, the junction contained 3 bases not matched to a gene. The CDR3 loop is CASSTGQGGNQPQHF. CDR3 nucleotide sequence: TGTGCCAGCAGTACCGGACAGGGGGGCAATCAGCCCCAGCATTTT.

This clonotype was observed a few times. The rearrangement links TRBV4-2 to TRBJ2-3, with 10 bases fitting TRBD2. Germline trimming cut 0 bases from V and 2 bases from J; bases unmatched to any gene: 8. The CDR3 has 18 amino acids. Germline assignment: CDR1 LGHNA and CDR2 YNFKEQ. The CDR3 loop reads CASSQEPILAGYTDTQYF. The CDR3 DNA reads as TGTGCCAGCAGCCAAGAACCGATACTAGCGGGATACACAGATACGCAGTATTTT.

The chain uses TRBV6-6 and TRBJ2-5, with D possibly matching TRBD1 (6 bases). The CDR3 has 13 amino acids. Between the trimmed V and J ends, which lost 5 bases and 8 bases, there was a span of 15 bases. The V gene's germline CDR1 is MNHNY and CDR2 SVGAGI (reference sequence). CDR3 DNA: TGTGCCAGCAGTACAACAGGGCCGTCCACCCAGTACTTC. It specifies CASSTTGPSTQYF.

The CDR3 loop is CASYAMLGGLAETDTQYF. DNA for the CDR3: TGCGCCAGCTATGCTATGTTAGGGGGACTAGCTGAAACAGATACGCAGTATTTT. The chain couples TRBV10-2 to TRBJ2-3; the match to TRBD2 covers 9 bases. The V segment lost 8 bases and the J segment 3 bases; nucleotides outside the gene matches: 18. The CDR3 is made up of 18 amino acids. Germline CDR1 and CDR2: WSHSY and SAAADI.